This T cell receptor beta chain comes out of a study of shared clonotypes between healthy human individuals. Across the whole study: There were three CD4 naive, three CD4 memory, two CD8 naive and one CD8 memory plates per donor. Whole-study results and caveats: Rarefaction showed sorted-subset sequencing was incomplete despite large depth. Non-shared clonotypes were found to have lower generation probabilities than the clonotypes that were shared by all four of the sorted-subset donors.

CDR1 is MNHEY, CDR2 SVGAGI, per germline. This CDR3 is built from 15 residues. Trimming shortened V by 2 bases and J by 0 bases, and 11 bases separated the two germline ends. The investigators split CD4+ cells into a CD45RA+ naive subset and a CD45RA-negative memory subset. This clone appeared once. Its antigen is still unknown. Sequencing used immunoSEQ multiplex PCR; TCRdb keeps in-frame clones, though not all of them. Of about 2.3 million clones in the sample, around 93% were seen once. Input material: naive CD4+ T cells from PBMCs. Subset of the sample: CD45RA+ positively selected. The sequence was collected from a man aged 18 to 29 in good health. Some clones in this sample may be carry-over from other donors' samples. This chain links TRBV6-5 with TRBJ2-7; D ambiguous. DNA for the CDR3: TGTGCCAGCAGTTACGATGGACGGAACTCCTACGAGCAGTACTTC. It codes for CASSYDGRNSYEQYF.